A single sample is the source of the 25 T cell receptor beta chains below, sequenced in a study of CD8 T cells in Susac syndrome. With random hexamers, reverse transcription was performed on roughly 0.45 to 1 ug of RNA. TCRdb reanalysed the immunoSEQ multiplex PCR reads using MiXCR and keeps one entry per CDR3 protein. Of roughly 150,000 distinct CDR3 sequences in the sample, roughly 96% are singletons; the top ten hold 0.15% to 0.2%. The sequencing sample was made of CD4+ T cells from PBMCs. These receptors originate from a human donor with Susac syndrome.

This clonotype was seen just once. The CDR3 DNA sequence: TGTGCCAGCAGCACGATCTTGGCTAGCGGAAACAATGAGCAGTTCTTC. This encodes CASSTILASGNNEQFF. The chain recombines TRBV5-4 with TRBJ2-1, with TRBD2 matching 7 bases. This CDR3 has 16 amino acids. The germline CDR1 and CDR2 sequences are SGHNT and YYREEE (reference sequence). V shed 4 bases and J 5 bases; nucleotides not matched to a gene: 12.

This chain connects TRBV20-1 to TRBJ2-3; TRBD2 matches at 7 bases. Per the germline V gene, CDR1 is DFQATT and CDR2 is SNEGSKA (reference sequence). The ends lost 3 bases at V and 1 base at J; junction bases unmatched: 4. CDR3 length: 14 amino acids. The CDR3 loop reads CSASSAGGTDTQYF. CDR3 coding DNA: TGCAGTGCTAGCTCGGCGGGGGGCACAGATACGCAGTATTTT.

This clonotype showed up just once. J is TRBJ1-1 and V is TRBV25-1, with a tentative D call TRBD1 (5 bases). The CDR3 covers 12 residues. The V and J ends lost 7 bases and 5 bases respectively, with 11 bases between them. From germline, CDR1 is MGHDK and CDR2 SYGVNS. The CDR3 spells CASTGKGTEAFF. CDR3 DNA: TGTGCCAGCACGGGGAAGGGGACTGAAGCTTTCTTT.

V gene TRBV2 combines with J gene TRBJ2-6, with 8 nucleotides matching TRBD2. The CDR3 extends over 18 amino acids. The germline V gene has CDR1 SNHLY and CDR2 FYNNEI. After removal of 6 bases from V and 0 bases from J, the junction contained 10 bases not matched to a gene. CDR3 bases: TGTGCCAGCAGAGTACCCGCGGGGGGCTCCTCTGGGGCCAACGTCCTGACTTTC. It codes for CASRVPAGGSSGANVLTF.

J is TRBJ2-7 and V is TRBV30; D might be TRBD2 (6 bases). V was trimmed by 3 bases and J by 2 bases, leaving 17 bases between them. The CDR3 consists of 15 residues. Germline V gives CDR1 GTSNPN, CDR2 SVGIG (reference sequence). CDR3 bases: TGTGCCTGGAGGGGTTGGGCGGGGCTCACCTACGAGCAGTACTTC. Amino acids: CAWRGWAGLTYEQYF.

The J gene is TRBJ1-1, the V gene TRBV14; D not resolved. CDR3 length equals 12 residues. The V gene lost 6 bases and the J gene lost 2 bases, with 7 bases spanning the gap. Germline loops: CDR1 SGHDN, CDR2 FVKESK. The CDR3 DNA sequence: TGTGCCAGCAGACGCCTTAACACTGAAGCTTTCTTT. It encodes CASRRLNTEAFF.

The V gene is TRBV6-5, the J gene TRBJ1-2, with D possibly being TRBD1 (6 bases). V lost 6 bases and J 8 bases, leaving 19 bases between the germline ends. There are 14 residues in the CDR3. The germline V gene has CDR1 MNHEY and CDR2 SVGAGI. The CDR3 sequence: CASRPTGIERGYTF. The CDR3, as DNA: TGTGCCAGCAGACCCACAGGGATCGAACGGGGCTACACCTTC.

The CDR3 loop is CASSLRTGAAETQYF. DNA for the CDR3: TGTGCCAGCTCACTTCGGACAGGGGCCGCAGAGACCCAGTACTTC. The chain uses TRBV18 and TRBJ2-5; 9 bases are shared with TRBD1. Per the germline V gene, CDR1 is KGHSH and CDR2 is LQKENI. The CDR3 is 15 residues long. V dropped 4 bases and J dropped 4; count of bases not matched to a gene: 7.

V is TRBV29-1 and J is TRBJ2-2; D is unclear. Trimming cost V 7 bases and J 3 bases, with 6 bases left between them. CDR3 length: 11 amino acids. The germline CDR1 and CDR2 sequences are SQVTM and ANQGSEA. As DNA, the CDR3 is TGCAGCGGGTGGCACACCGGGGAGCTGTTTTTT. This sequence encodes CSGWHTGELFF.

The genes are TRBV29-1 and TRBJ2-3; D might be TRBD1 or TRBD2, each matching 5 bases. CDR1 is SQVTM and CDR2 is ANQGSEA in the germline V gene. Trimming cost V 6 bases and J 2 bases, with 15 bases left between them. The CDR3 runs to 14 residues. CDR3 loop: CSVPKVGVTDTQYF. The CDR3, as DNA: TGCAGCGTCCCGAAGGTGGGGGTCACAGATACGCAGTATTTT.

The V gene is TRBV6-6, the J gene TRBJ1-4; possible D gene TRBD1, 6 bases. Germline V gene lookup returns CDR1 MNHNY and CDR2 SVGAGI (reference sequence). The length of the CDR3 is 15 residues. Trimming stripped 5 bases from V and 7 bases from J, with 17 bases between. The CDR3 nucleotides are TGTGCCAGCAGTCGACCGGGGGGGCAAAGTGAAAAACTGTTTTTT. This sequence encodes CASSRPGGQSEKLFF.

J is TRBJ1-5 and V is TRBV12-3 or TRBV12-4; D not resolved. V was trimmed by 1 base and J by 3 bases, leaving 7 bases between them. The CDR3 length is 14 residues. The CDR3 spells CASSLGLINQPQHF. The CDR3, as DNA: TGTGCCAGCAGTTTAGGACTGATCAATCAGCCCCAGCATTTT.

The chain employs TRBV15 and TRBJ2-5; D is possibly TRBD1 (6 bases). Germline CDR1 and CDR2: LNHNV and YYDKDF (reference sequence). This CDR3 contains 13 residues. V lost 7 bases to trimming and J lost 4 bases, with 13 bases between them. This CDR3 is CATKQGQRETQYF. CDR3 nucleotide sequence: TGTGCCACCAAGCAGGGACAAAGAGAGACCCAGTACTTC.

The chain links TRBV29-1 to TRBJ2-5; TRBD1 aligns across 8 bases. The V and J ends lost 8 bases and 4 bases, in that order; junction bases with no gene match: 6. There are 12 residues in the CDR3. Germline values: CDR1 SQVTM, CDR2 ANQGSEA. The CDR3: CSTRGRGETQYF. In nucleotides, the CDR3 is TGCAGCACCAGGGGGCGGGGAGAGACCCAGTACTTC.

The rearrangement links TRBV20-1 to TRBJ1-1; TRBD1 matches at 7 bases. The V gene's germline CDR1 is DFQATT and CDR2 SNEGSKA (reference sequence). CDR3 length: 14 residues. J gave up 4 bases and V 7 bases, and 12 bases lay outside the gene matches. The CDR3 spells CSVLLGPGGTEAFF. The CDR3 bases are TGCAGTGTCTTGTTAGGTCCAGGGGGCACTGAAGCTTTCTTT.

This chain's CDR3 is CASRTTSDYEQYF. The CDR3 DNA reads as TGTGCCAGCAGGACGACTAGCGACTACGAGCAGTACTTC. The chain joins TRBV12-3 or TRBV12-4 to TRBJ2-7, with 8 bases identical to TRBD2. The V segment lost 6 bases and the J segment 3 bases; nucleotides outside the gene matches: 4. The CDR3 covers 13 residues.

This chain connects TRBV13 to TRBJ1-2, with 8 bases identical to TRBD1. This CDR3 is built from 15 residues. Germline lookup yields CDR1 PRHDT and CDR2 FYEKMQ (reference sequence). With 5 bases clipped from V and 2 bases from J, the junction kept 7 bases outside the gene matches. The chain's CDR3 is CASSQRTGTNYGYTF. The DNA of the CDR3 is TGTGCCAGCAGCCAACGGACAGGGACGAACTATGGCTACACCTTC. The variable domain in full, completed from reference TRBV13 and TRBJ1-2, reads AAGVIQSPRHLIKEKRETATLKCYPIPRHDTVYWYQQGPGQDPQFLISFYEKMQSDKGSIPDRFSAQQFSDYHSELNMSSLELGDSALYFCASSQRTGTNYGYTFGSGTRLTVV.

The chain links TRBV20-1 to TRBJ2-1, with 15 bases matching TRBD2. V gave up 4 bases and J gave up 0 bases; unmatched junction bases: 4. Germline V gives CDR1 DFQATT, CDR2 SNEGSKA (reference sequence). The CDR3 sequence is 17 residues long. This chain's CDR3 is CSAIGTSGGYSYNEQFF. CDR3 DNA sequence: TGCAGTGCTATCGGGACTAGCGGGGGGTACTCCTACAATGAGCAGTTCTTC.

V usage is TRBV2 and J usage is TRBJ1-6, with a weak D call TRBD1 (6 bases). CDR1 SNHLY and CDR2 FYNNEI come from the germline V gene. The V end was cut by 2 bases, the J end by 8 bases, with 13 bases between. The length of the CDR3 is 15 residues. CDR3 sequence reads: CASSERSGGDSPLHF. CDR3 bases: TGTGCCAGCAGTGAACGGTCGGGGGGCGATTCACCCCTCCACTTT.

The J gene is TRBJ2-3, the V gene TRBV20-1; TRBD2 matches at 8 bases. The CDR3 sequence is 14 residues long. Germline CDR1 DFQATT, CDR2 SNEGSKA (reference sequence). CDR3 bases: TGCAGCGCCGCGGAGCGGGGGCCCCAAGATACGCAGTATTTT. Translation: CSAAERGPQDTQYF.

DNA for the CDR3: TGCAGCGTCCCACAGGGCGTTGGATATGGCTACACCTTC. Residues: CSVPQGVGYGYTF. The rearrangement joins TRBV29-1 to TRBJ1-2; TRBD1 might be the D (6 bases). Trimming took off 6 bases at V and 5 bases at J, with 16 bases between the two ends. Germline V gene data show CDR1 as SQVTM and CDR2 as ANQGSEA. The CDR3 has 13 amino acids. Full variable domain (outside the CDR3, taken from reference TRBV29-1 and TRBJ1-2): SAVISQKPSRDICQRGTSLTIQCQVDSQVTMMFWYRQQPGQSLTLIATANQGSEATYESGFVIDKFPISRPNLTFSTLTVSNMSPEDSSIYLCSVPQGVGYGYTFGSGTRLTVV.

The rearrangement links TRBV20-1 to TRBJ2-3; D not certain. Trimming stripped 3 bases from V and 2 bases from J, with 6 bases between. The germline CDR1 and CDR2 sequences are DFQATT and SNEGSKA (reference sequence). This CDR3 region has 12 residues. DNA for the CDR3: TGCAGTGCTAGGGGCCCCACAGATACGCAGTATTTT. Residues: CSARGPTDTQYF.

In DNA form, the CDR3 reads TGCAGTGCCCCGGGACAGGGCAATGAGCAGTTCTTC. This gives the protein CSAPGQGNEQFF. The genes are TRBV20-1 and TRBJ2-1; the match to TRBD1 covers 9 bases. CDR1 is DFQATT and CDR2 is SNEGSKA in the germline V gene (reference sequence). This CDR3 has 12 residues. Trimming cost V 6 bases and J 6 bases; bases outside gene matches: 3.

J is TRBJ2-7 and V is TRBV24-1; D might be TRBD2 (6 bases). The length of the CDR3 is 12 residues. CDR1 and CDR2 (germline): KGHDR, SFDVKD. V lost 4 bases and J lost 6, with 9 bases in between. Written as DNA, the CDR3 is TGTGCCACCAGTGAGGGAGGTGTCGAGCAGTACTTC. It codes for CATSEGGVEQYF.

The chain recombines TRBV19 with TRBJ2-7; no definite D call. Germline values: CDR1 LNHDA, CDR2 SQIVND (reference sequence). Trimming took off 1 base at V and 3 bases at J, with 7 bases between the two ends. The CDR3 loop spans 13 amino acids. Written as DNA, the CDR3 is TGTGCCAGTAGTATAGGGGCGCACTACGAGCAGTACTTC. Protein: CASSIGAHYEQYF.